This T cell receptor beta chain was identified in a study of blood T cell repertoires in COVID-19. This CDR3 has 14 residues. CDR1 is SGHRS, CDR2 YFSETQ, per germline. Losses at the gene ends were 2 bases for V and 3 bases for J; bases not matched to a gene: 5. The protocol was immunoSEQ multiplex PCR, while the TCRdb copy is restricted to in-frame clones and leaves out a portion. The table records under 400,000 clones, around nine tenths of them present only once. V usage is TRBV5-1 and J usage is TRBJ2-7; 7 nucleotides match TRBD1. The specimen was PBMCs or T cells enriched from blood (not recorded which). The clonotype originates from a woman aged 30 to 39 who had been exposed to COVID-19. In DNA form, the CDR3 reads TGCGCCAGCAGCTTTGACAGGGAACTCTACGAGCAGTACTTC. Translation: CASSFDRELYEQYF.